The clone carrying this T cell receptor beta chain was recorded a few times. With a J-beta primer mix and a sample-barcoded 5' primer, a second PCR ran about 6 to 11 cycles. A tag from a template-switch adaptor with 12 random nucleotides marked each cDNA molecule. TCRdb re-analysed the 5' RACE reads in MiXCR, keeping a single row per CDR3 protein. The sample includes roughly 570,000 distinct CDR3 sequences, 25% to 30% of them seen just once. This sample was included in a study of blood T cells in healthy people across ages. The CDR3 is 17 residues long. The germline V gene encodes CDR1 MNHEY and CDR2 SVGAGI. Trimming took 0 bases from V and 0 from J, leaving 14 bases between them.

The clonotype was recovered from an older woman in good health. The chain recombines TRBV6-5 with TRBJ1-2; D gene ambiguous. Source material: blood. The CDR3 sequence is CASSYSARVGANYGYTF. The CDR3 nucleotides are TGTGCCAGCAGTTACTCGGCAAGGGTGGGAGCTAACTATGGCTACACCTTC.